This TCR beta chain was captured by sequencing in a study of CD8 T cells in ankylosing spondylitis. Trimming removed 1 base from V and 4 bases from J, with 17 bases in between. The CDR3 is 16 amino acids. The V gene's germline CDR1 is ENHRY and CDR2 SYGVKD. Preparation of TCR beta libraries was done by quantitative 5'-RACE with molecular barcodes. From the 5' RACE reads, TCRdb called clonotypes with MiXCR, one entry per CDR3 protein. Among approximately 300,000 distinct CDR3 sequences, around 21% were seen once, and the ten largest hold 3.5% to 4.5%. Broader study findings: A number of the motif variants had already been described in reactive arthritis synovial fluid and blood. Clones linked to the disease showed a CD8+ phenotype. They occurred at relatively low frequencies in peripheral blood. A motif in TCR beta, a set of roughly eight highly homologous variants, appeared characteristic of ankylosing spondylitis blood.

This clonotype appeared many times. Its cognate antigen is unknown. Source material: blood, either unsorted or a sorted T cell fraction (not recorded which). The sequence derives from a female donor with ankylosing spondylitis or in good health (not recorded which). The rearrangement joins TRBV10-3 to TRBJ2-7, with D possibly TRBD1 on 6 matching bases. Here the CDR3 DNA reads TGTGCCATCAGTGAGTACTACAGGGTGACTTTTTACGAGCAGTACTTC. This encodes CAISEYYRVTFYEQYF.